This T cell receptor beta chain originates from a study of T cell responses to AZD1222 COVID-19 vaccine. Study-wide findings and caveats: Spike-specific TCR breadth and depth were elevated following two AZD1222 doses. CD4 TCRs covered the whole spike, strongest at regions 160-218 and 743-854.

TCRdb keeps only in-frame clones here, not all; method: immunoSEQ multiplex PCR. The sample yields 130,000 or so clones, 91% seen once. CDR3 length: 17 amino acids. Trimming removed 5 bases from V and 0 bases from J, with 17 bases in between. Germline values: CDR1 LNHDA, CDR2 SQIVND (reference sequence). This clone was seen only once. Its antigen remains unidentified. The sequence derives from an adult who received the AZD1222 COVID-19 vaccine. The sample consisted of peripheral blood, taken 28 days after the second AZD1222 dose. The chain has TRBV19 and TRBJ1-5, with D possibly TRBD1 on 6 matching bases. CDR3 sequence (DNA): TGTGCCAGTAGTGACAGGAACTTCCCCTATAGCAATCAGCCCCAGCATTTT. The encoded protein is CASSDRNFPYSNQPQHF.